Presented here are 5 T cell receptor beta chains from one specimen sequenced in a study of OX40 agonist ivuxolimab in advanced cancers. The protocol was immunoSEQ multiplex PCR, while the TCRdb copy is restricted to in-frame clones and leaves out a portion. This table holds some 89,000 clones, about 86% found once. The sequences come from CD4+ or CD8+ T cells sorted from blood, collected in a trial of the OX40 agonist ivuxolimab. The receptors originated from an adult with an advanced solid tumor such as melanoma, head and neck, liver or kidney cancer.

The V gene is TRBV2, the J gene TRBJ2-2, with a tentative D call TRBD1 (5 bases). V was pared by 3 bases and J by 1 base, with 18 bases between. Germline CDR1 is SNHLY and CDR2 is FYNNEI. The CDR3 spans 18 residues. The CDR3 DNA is TGTGCCAGCAGTGAGGACAAATTGGTTACAGGGAACACCGGGGAGCTGTTTTTT. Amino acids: CASSEDKLVTGNTGELFF.

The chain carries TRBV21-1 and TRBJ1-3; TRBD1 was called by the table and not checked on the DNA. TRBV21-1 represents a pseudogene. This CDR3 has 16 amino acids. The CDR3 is CASSIRRTGAGNTIYF. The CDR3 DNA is TGTGCCAGCAGCATCCGCCGGACAGGGGCTGGAAACACCATATATTTT.

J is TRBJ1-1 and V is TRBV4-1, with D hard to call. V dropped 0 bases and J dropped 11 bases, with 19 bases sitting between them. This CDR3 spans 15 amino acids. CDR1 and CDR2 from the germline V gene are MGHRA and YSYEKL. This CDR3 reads CASSQDLPLAIAAFF. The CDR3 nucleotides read TGCGCCAGCAGCCAAGATCTGCCACTAGCCATAGCGGCTTTCTTT.

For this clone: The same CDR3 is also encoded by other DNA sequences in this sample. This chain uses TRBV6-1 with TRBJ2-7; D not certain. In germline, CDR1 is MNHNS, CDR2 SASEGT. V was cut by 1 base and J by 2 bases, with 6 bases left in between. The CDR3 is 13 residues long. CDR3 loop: CASSEDGTYEQYF. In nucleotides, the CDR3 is TGTGCCAGCAGTGAAGACGGCACCTACGAGCAGTACTTC.

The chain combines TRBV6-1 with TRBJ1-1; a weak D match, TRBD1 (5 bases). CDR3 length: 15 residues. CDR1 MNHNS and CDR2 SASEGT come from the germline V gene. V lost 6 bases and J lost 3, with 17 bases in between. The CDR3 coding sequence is TGTGCCAGCAGGCTCAGGGTTCTGGCTCACACTGAAGCTTTCTTT. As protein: CASRLRVLAHTEAFF.